The 10 T cell receptor beta chains below were found in one sample sequenced in a study of control samples from healthy donors and cancer patients (dated by TCRdb to 2020 to 2022). The library was built by means of the immunoSEQ multiplex PCR assay. TCRdb re-hosts the immuneACCESS table, in-frame sequences only. Its copies lack some clones; in the studies checked, an unresolved V gene accounts for under half of them, and the cause for the rest is not known. This sample gives under 55,000 clones in total; 80% to 95% of them show up just once. The ten largest clones take up 20% to 25% of the sample. Sequenced: PBMCs. These receptors originate from a woman aged 40 to 50 with head and neck cancer.

The rearrangement joins TRBV27 to TRBJ2-7; TRBD2 agrees at 11 bases. The CDR3 has 15 amino acids. CDR1 is MNHEY and CDR2 is SMNVEV in the germline V gene (reference sequence). Germline trimming cut 6 bases from V and 5 bases from J; bases unmatched to any gene: 9. CDR3 residues: CASSTRLAGYHEQYF. CDR3 bases: TGTGCCAGCAGCACCAGACTAGCGGGATACCACGAGCAGTACTTC.

This chain connects TRBV5-1 to TRBJ2-1; maybe TRBD1 (5 bases). Germline loops: CDR1 SGHRS, CDR2 YFSETQ. The V and J ends lost 0 bases and 6 bases respectively, with 7 bases between them. The CDR3 has 13 residues. The CDR3 reads CASSLDRFNEQFF. In DNA form, the CDR3 reads TGCGCCAGCAGCTTGGACAGGTTCAATGAGCAGTTCTTC.

The gene calls are TRBV27 and TRBJ1-2, with TRBD1 as a possible D gene (5 bases). CDR1 is MNHEY and CDR2 is SMNVEV in the germline V gene (reference sequence). The CDR3 has 16 amino acids. Trimming cost V 4 bases and J 4 bases, with 19 bases left between them. CDR3 nucleotide sequence: TGTGCCAGCAGTTCGACGGCCGCGGGGGAGGGCTATGGCTACACCTTC. Translating gives CASSSTAAGEGYGYTF.

For the CDR3, the DNA is TGTGCCAGTACCCCCGTTGGGGGAAGGGGGTCACCCCTCCACTTT. Protein sequence: CASTPVGGRGSPLHF. The chain links TRBV19 to TRBJ1-6, with a possible D match to TRBD1 (6 bases). Germline values: CDR1 LNHDA, CDR2 SQIVND (reference sequence). Trimming took off 7 bases at V and 10 bases at J, with 20 bases between the two ends. The CDR3 spans 15 residues.

The chain couples TRBV9 to TRBJ2-1; TRBD2 matches at 9 bases. The CDR3 extends over 15 amino acids. In germline, CDR1 is SGDLS, CDR2 YYNGEE. With V trimmed by 4 bases and J by 5 bases, 7 bases remained unmatched. This CDR3 is CASSILAGGHNEQFF. For the CDR3, the DNA is TGTGCCAGCAGCATTTTGGCGGGGGGGCACAATGAGCAGTTCTTC.

The gene calls are TRBV9 and TRBJ1-4, with D perhaps matching TRBD1 (6 bases). Germline loops: CDR1 SGDLS, CDR2 YYNGEE. V lost 0 bases, J lost 6 bases, and 18 bases lay in between. This CDR3 is 17 amino acids long. Here the CDR3 DNA reads TGTGCCAGCAGCGTAGTTAGGCAGGGGAAGAATTATGAAAAACTGTTTTTT. Translated, it gives CASSVVRQGKNYEKLFF. Full variable domain (remainder filled in from reference TRBV9 and TRBJ1-4): DSGVTQTPKHLITATGQRVTLRCSPRSGDLSVYWYQQSLDQGLQFLIQYYNGEERAKGNILERFSAQQFPDLHSELNLSSLELGDSALYFCASSVVRQGKNYEKLFFGSGTQLSVL.

This rearrangement joins TRBV6-5 to TRBJ2-7; TRBD1 or TRBD2 may be the D gene (6 bases each). Germline-derived CDR1 and CDR2 are MNHEY and SVGAGI. Trimming stripped 4 bases from V and 5 bases from J, with 21 bases between. The CDR3 is made up of 16 amino acids. The CDR3 is CASSSGGAGKSDEQYF. The CDR3 DNA sequence: TGTGCCAGCAGTTCCGGGGGCGCGGGGAAAAGCGACGAGCAGTACTTC.

The chain is built from TRBV7-9 and TRBJ2-1; D remains ambiguous. Germline loops: CDR1 SEHNR, CDR2 FQNEAQ (reference sequence). V was pared by 5 bases and J by 0 bases, with 14 bases between. This CDR3 is 16 amino acids long. DNA for the CDR3: TGTGCCAGCAGCGTCACAGTAGGCAGCTCCTACAATGAGCAGTTCTTC. Amino acids: CASSVTVGSSYNEQFF.

In this sample, this clone turned up a few times. The rearrangement links TRBV5-1 to TRBJ1-2; tentative D call: TRBD1 (5 bases). The V end lost 2 bases, the J end lost 7 bases, and 15 bases lay between the germline ends. Germline assignment: CDR1 SGHRS and CDR2 YFSETQ. The CDR3 sequence is 14 residues long. The CDR3 DNA follows: TGCGCCAGCAGCTTCGGCGACGGAGGGGTTGGCTACACCTTC. Protein product: CASSFGDGGVGYTF.

In nucleotides, the CDR3 is TGTGCCAGCTCACCAGTTAACGCAGATACGCAGTATTTT. This codes for CASSPVNADTQYF. J is TRBJ2-3 and V is TRBV18; D is undetermined. With 2 bases removed from V and 4 bases from J, the gap between germline ends came to 7 bases. Germline values: CDR1 KGHSH, CDR2 LQKENI. The CDR3 spans 13 residues.